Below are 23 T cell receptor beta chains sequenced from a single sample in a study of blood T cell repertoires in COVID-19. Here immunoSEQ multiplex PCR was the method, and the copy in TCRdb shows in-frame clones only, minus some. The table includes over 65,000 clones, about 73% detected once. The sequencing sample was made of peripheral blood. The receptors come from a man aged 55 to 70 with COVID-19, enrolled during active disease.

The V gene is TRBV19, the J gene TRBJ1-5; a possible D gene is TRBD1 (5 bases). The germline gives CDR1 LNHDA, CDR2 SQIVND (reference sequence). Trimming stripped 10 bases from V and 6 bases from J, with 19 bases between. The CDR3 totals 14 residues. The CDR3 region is CATSIGDPGQPQHF. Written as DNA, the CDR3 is TGTGCCACTTCCATAGGGGATCCTGGTCAGCCCCAGCATTTT.

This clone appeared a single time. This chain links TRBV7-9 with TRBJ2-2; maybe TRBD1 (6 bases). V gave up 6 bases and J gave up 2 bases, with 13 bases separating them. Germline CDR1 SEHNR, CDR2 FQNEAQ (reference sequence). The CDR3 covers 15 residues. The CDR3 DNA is TGTGCCAGCAGAGTCAGGGGCCAAAACACCGGGGAGCTGTTTTTT. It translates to CASRVRGQNTGELFF.

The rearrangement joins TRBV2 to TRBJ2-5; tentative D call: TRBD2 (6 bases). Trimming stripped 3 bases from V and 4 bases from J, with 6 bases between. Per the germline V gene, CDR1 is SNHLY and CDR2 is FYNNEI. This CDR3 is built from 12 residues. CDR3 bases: TGTGCCAGCAGTGAGGGGGGAGAGACCCAGTACTTC. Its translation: CASSEGGETQYF.

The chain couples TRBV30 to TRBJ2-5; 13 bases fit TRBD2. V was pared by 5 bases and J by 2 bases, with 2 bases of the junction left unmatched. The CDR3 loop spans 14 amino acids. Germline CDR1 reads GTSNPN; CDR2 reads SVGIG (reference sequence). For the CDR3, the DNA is TGTGCCTGGGGGGGACTAGCGGGACAAGAGACCCAGTACTTC. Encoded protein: CAWGGLAGQETQYF. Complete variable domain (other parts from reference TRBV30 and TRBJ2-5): SQTIHQWPATLVQPVGSPLSLECTVEGTSNPNLYWYRQAAGRGLQLLFYSVGIGQISSEVPQNLSASRPQDRQFILSSKKLLLSDSGFYLCAWGGLAGQETQYFGPGTRLLVL.

The CDR3 loop reads CASRPAGISSYEQYF. In nucleotides, the CDR3 is TGTGCCAGCAGGCCGGCAGGAATTTCCAGCTACGAGCAGTACTTC. The rearrangement uses TRBV27 and TRBJ2-7; D not resolved. CDR3 size: 15 residues. Germline lookup yields CDR1 MNHEY and CDR2 SMNVEV (reference sequence). Trimming stripped 6 bases from V and 3 bases from J, with 18 bases between.

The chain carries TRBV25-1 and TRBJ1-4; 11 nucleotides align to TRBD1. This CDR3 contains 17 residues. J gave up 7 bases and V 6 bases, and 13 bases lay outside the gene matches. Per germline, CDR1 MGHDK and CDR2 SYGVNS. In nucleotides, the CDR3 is TGTGCCAGCAGCGATCCCGGGACAGGGGGTTTAAGTGAAAAACTGTTTTTT. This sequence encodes CASSDPGTGGLSEKLFF. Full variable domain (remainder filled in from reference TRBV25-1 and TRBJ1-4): EADIYQTPRYLVIGTGKKITLECSQTMGHDKMYWYQQDPGMELHLIHYSYGVNSTEKGDLSSESTVSRIRTEHFPLTLESARPSHTSQYLCASSDPGTGGLSEKLFFGSGTQLSVL.

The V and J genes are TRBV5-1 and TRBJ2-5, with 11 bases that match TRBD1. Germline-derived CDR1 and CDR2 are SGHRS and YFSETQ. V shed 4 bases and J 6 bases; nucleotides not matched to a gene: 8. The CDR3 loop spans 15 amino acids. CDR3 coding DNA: TGCGCCAGCAGCATAGGACAGGGGGCATTCAAGACCCAGTACTTC. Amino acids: CASSIGQGAFKTQYF.

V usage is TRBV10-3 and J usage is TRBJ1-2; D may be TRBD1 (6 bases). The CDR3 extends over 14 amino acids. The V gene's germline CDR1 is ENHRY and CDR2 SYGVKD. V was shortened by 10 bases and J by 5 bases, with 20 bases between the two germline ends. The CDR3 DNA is TGTGCCACCCGTGGGGACACCGAAAAATATGGCTACACCTTC. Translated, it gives CATRGDTEKYGYTF.

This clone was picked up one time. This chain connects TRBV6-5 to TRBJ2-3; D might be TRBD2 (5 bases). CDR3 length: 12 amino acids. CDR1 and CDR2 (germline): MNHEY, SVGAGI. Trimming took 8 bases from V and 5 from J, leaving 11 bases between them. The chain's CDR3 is CASGGVGDTQYF. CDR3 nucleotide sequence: TGTGCCAGCGGAGGAGTTGGAGATACGCAGTATTTT.

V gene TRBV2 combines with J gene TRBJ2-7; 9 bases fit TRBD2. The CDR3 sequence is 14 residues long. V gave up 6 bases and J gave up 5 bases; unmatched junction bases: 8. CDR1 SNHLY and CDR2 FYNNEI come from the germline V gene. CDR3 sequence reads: CASRREGLQNEQYF. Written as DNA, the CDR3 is TGTGCCAGCAGGCGGGAGGGCCTCCAGAACGAGCAGTACTTC. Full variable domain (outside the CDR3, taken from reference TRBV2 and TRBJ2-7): EPEVTQTPSHQVTQMGQEVILRCVPISNHLYFYWYRQILGQKVEFLVSFYNNEISEKSEIFDDQFSVERPDGSNFTLKIRSTKLEDSAMYFCASRREGLQNEQYFGPGTRLTVT.

The CDR3 spells CASSQDSGGLGSEQFF. CDR3 nucleotide sequence: TGTGCCAGCAGCCAAGACTCGGGCGGACTAGGATCGGAGCAGTTCTTC. J is TRBJ2-1 and V is TRBV3-1 (or the pseudogene TRBV3-2), with TRBD2 identical over 7 bases. The CDR3 runs 16 residues. CDR1 is LGHDT and CDR2 is YNNKEL in the germline V gene (reference sequence). Trimming at V came to 0 bases and at J to 10 bases, leaving 12 bases not matched to a gene.

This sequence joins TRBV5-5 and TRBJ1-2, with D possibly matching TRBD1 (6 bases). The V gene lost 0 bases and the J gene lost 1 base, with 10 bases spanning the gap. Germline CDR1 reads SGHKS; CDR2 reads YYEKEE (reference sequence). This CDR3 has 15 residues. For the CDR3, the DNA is TGTGCCAGCAGCTTGGTGGGCAGGGGTAACTATGGCTACACCTTC. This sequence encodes CASSLVGRGNYGYTF. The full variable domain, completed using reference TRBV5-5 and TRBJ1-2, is DAGVTQSPTHLIKTRGQQVTLRCSPISGHKSVSWYQQVLGQGPQFIFQYYEKEERGRGNFPDRFSARQFPNYSSELNVNALLLGDSALYLCASSLVGRGNYGYTFGSGTRLTVV.

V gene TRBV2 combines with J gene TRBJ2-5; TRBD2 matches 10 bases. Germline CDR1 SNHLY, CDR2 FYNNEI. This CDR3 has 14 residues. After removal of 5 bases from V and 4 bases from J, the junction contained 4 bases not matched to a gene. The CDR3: CASSPGTSAETQYF. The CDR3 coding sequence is TGTGCCAGCAGTCCCGGGACTAGCGCAGAGACCCAGTACTTC. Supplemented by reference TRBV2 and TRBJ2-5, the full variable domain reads EPEVTQTPSHQVTQMGQEVILRCVPISNHLYFYWYRQILGQKVEFLVSFYNNEISEKSEIFDDQFSVERPDGSNFTLKIRSTKLEDSAMYFCASSPGTSAETQYFGPGTRLLVL.

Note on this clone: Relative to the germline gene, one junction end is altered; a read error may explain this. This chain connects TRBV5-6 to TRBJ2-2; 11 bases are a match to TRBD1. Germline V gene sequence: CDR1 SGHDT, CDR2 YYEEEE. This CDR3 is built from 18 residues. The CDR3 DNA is TGTGCCAGCACCTTGTTCGGGGGACAGGGGGCGAACACCGGGGAGCTGTTTTTT. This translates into CASTLFGGQGANTGELFF.

The CDR3 bases are TGCGCCAGCAGCCCCCCCGGACAGGGGCCGGACGGAAACACCATATATTTT. It is translated as CASSPPGQGPDGNTIYF. The chain is built from TRBV5-1 and TRBJ1-3; 9 positions agree with TRBD1. V was clipped by 4 bases and J by 4 bases; unmatched bases: 12. This CDR3 is 17 amino acids long. The V gene's germline CDR1 is SGHRS and CDR2 YFSETQ.

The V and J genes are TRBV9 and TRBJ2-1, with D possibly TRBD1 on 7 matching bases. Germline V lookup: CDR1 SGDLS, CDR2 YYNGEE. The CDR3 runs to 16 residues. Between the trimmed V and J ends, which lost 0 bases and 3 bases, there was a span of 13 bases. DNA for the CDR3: TGTGCCAGCAGCGTAGTAGGAGGGGGCCGCTACAATGAGCAGTTCTTC. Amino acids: CASSVVGGGRYNEQFF.

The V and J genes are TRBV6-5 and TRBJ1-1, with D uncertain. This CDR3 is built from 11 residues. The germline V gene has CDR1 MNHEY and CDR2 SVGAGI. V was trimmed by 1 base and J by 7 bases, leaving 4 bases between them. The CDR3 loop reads CASSYYGEAFF. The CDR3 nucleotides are TGTGCCAGCAGTTACTACGGTGAAGCTTTCTTT.

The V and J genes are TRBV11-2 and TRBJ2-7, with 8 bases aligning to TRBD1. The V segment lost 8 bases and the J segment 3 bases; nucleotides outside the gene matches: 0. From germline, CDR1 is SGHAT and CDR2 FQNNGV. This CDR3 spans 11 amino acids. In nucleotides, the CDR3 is TGTGCCAGCGGACAGGGCTACGAGCAGTACTTC. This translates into CASGQGYEQYF.

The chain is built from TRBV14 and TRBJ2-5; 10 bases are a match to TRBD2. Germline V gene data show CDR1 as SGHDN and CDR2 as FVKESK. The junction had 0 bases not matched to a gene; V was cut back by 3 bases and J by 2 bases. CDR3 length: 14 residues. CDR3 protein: CASSQTSGQETQYF. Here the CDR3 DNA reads TGTGCCAGCAGCCAGACTAGCGGGCAAGAGACCCAGTACTTC.

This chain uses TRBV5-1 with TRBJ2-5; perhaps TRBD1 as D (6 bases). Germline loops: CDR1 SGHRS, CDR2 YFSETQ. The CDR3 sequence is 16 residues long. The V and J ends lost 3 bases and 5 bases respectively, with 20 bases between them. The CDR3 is CASSSHYRAKGETQYF. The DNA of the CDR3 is TGCGCCAGCAGCTCCCACTACAGGGCCAAGGGGGAGACCCAGTACTTC. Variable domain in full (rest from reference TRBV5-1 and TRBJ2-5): KAGVTQTPRYLIKTRGQQVTLSCSPISGHRSVSWYQQTPGQGLQFLFEYFSETQRNKGNFPGRFSGRQFSNSRSEMNVSTLELGDSALYLCASSSHYRAKGETQYFGPGTRLLVL.

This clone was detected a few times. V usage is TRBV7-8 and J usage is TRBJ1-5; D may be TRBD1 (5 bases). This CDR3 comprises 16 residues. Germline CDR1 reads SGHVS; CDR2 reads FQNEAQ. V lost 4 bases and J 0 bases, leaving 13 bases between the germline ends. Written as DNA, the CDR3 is TGTGCCAGCAGCTCGGGAGGGGCATATAGCAATCAGCCCCAGCATTTT. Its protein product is CASSSGGAYSNQPQHF. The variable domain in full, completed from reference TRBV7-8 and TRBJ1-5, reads GAGVSQSPRYKVAKRGQDVALRCDPISGHVSLFWYQQALGQGPEFLTYFQNEAQLDKSGLPSDRFFAERPEGSVSTLKIQRTQQEDSAVYLCASSSGGAYSNQPQHFGDGTRLSIL.

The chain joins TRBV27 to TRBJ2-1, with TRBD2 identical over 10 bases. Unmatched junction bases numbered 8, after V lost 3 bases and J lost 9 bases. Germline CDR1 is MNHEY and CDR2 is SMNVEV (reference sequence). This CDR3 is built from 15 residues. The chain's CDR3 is CASSFPQRGGSEQFF. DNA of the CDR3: TGTGCCAGCAGTTTCCCCCAGCGGGGGGGCAGTGAGCAGTTCTTC.

CDR3 loop: CAISRGQGDNEQFF. For the CDR3, the DNA is TGTGCCATCAGTCGGGGACAGGGAGACAATGAGCAGTTCTTC. This rearrangement joins TRBV10-3 to TRBJ2-1, with 9 bases fitting TRBD1. The CDR3 sequence is 14 residues long. The germline gives CDR1 ENHRY, CDR2 SYGVKD. V was pared by 5 bases and J by 5 bases, with 4 bases of the junction left unmatched.